The 14 T cell receptor beta chains below were found in one sample sequenced in a study of control samples from healthy donors and cancer patients. Assay used: immunoSEQ multiplex PCR; TCRdb lists only in-frame clones, some missing. The sample carries about 100,000 clones, around four fifths recorded once. Material: blood. The source is a man aged 25-45 years in good health.

The chain carries TRBV7-2 and TRBJ1-4, with D maybe TRBD1 (5 bases). The CDR3 runs to 15 residues. Per the germline V gene, CDR1 is SGHTA and CDR2 is FQGNSA. Trimming removed 3 bases from V and 8 bases from J, with 16 bases in between. CDR3 bases: TGTGCCAGCAGCTTGGGGGGAGGGTCTTGGGAAAAACTGTTTTTT. Amino acid sequence: CASSLGGGSWEKLFF.

Note on this clone: Other DNA sequences in this specimen translate into the identical CDR3. The genes are TRBV2 and TRBJ2-6, with 7 nucleotides matching TRBD1. This CDR3 has 17 amino acids. V lost 5 bases to trimming and J lost 0 bases; unmatched junction nucleotides: 7. In germline, CDR1 is SNHLY, CDR2 FYNNEI. CDR3 coding DNA: TGTGCCAGCAGTCCTTGGACAGGCCGCTCTGGGGCCAACGTCCTGACTTTC. It translates to CASSPWTGRSGANVLTF. Complete variable domain (other parts from reference TRBV2 and TRBJ2-6): EPEVTQTPSHQVTQMGQEVILRCVPISNHLYFYWYRQILGQKVEFLVSFYNNEISEKSEIFDDQFSVERPDGSNFTLKIRSTKLEDSAMYFCASSPWTGRSGANVLTFGAGSRLTVL.

This clone showed up just once. V gene TRBV29-1 combines with J gene TRBJ2-2, with TRBD1 matching over 7 bases. J lost 2 bases, V lost 2 bases, and 5 bases had no gene match. The CDR3 covers 15 residues. Germline CDR1 is SQVTM and CDR2 is ANQGSEA. The CDR3 reads CSVESRQGNTGELFF. Written as DNA, the CDR3 is TGCAGCGTTGAATCCCGACAGGGAAACACCGGGGAGCTGTTTTTT.

V and J are TRBV6-5 and TRBJ2-3; D unclear. This CDR3 has 12 amino acids. Germline CDR1 is MNHEY and CDR2 is SVGAGI. Trimming cost V 5 bases and J 1 base, with 4 bases left between them. DNA of the CDR3: TGTGCCAGCAGTCCACGCACAGATACGCAGTATTTT. This sequence encodes CASSPRTDTQYF.

CDR3: CASSRTLDSYEQYF. As DNA, the CDR3 is TGTGCCAGCAGCAGGACTCTGGACTCCTACGAGCAGTACTTC. This chain links TRBV5-5 with TRBJ2-7; maybe TRBD2 (5 bases). Between the trimmed V and J ends, which lost 4 bases and 0 bases, there was a span of 11 bases. This CDR3 comprises 14 residues. In germline, CDR1 is SGHKS, CDR2 YYEKEE (reference sequence).

This clone was observed once. The V call is TRBV9, the J call TRBJ2-3; tentative D call: TRBD2 (6 bases). The CDR3 extends over 14 amino acids. V was cut by 1 base and J by 4 bases, with 10 bases left in between. Germline-derived CDR1 and CDR2 are SGDLS and YYNGEE. CDR3 sequence (DNA): TGTGCCAGCAGCGTATCCGGGGGATCAGATACGCAGTATTTT. Its protein product is CASSVSGGSDTQYF.

This clone was counted between two and nine times. V and J are TRBV4-2 and TRBJ2-4, with D unclear. Germline V CDR1 and CDR2: LGHNA, YNFKEQ. V was pared by 0 bases and J by 8 bases, with 14 bases between. The CDR3 contains 15 residues. The CDR3 reads CASSQESRTEDIQYF. CDR3 bases: TGTGCCAGCAGCCAAGAGTCGAGAACTGAAGACATTCAGTACTTC.

The chain employs TRBV6-5 and TRBJ2-3, with D tentatively TRBD2 (5 bases). There are 14 residues in the CDR3. The V end lost 8 bases, the J end lost 2 bases, and 14 bases lay between the germline ends. The germline V gene has CDR1 MNHEY and CDR2 SVGAGI. The CDR3 here is CASVEGPNTDTQYF. The CDR3, as DNA: TGTGCCAGCGTTGAGGGTCCAAACACAGATACGCAGTATTTT.

The chain links TRBV5-5 to TRBJ2-3, with 8 bases fitting TRBD2. J lost 6 bases, V lost 0 bases, and 3 bases had no gene match. The CDR3 is 14 amino acids. Germline loops: CDR1 SGHKS, CDR2 YYEKEE (reference sequence). As DNA, the CDR3 is TGTGCCAGCAGCTTGGCCCCGGGGGGGGATACGCAGTATTTT. This gives the protein CASSLAPGGDTQYF.

There are a few counts of this clone. V gene TRBV10-2 combines with J gene TRBJ1-5, with no clear D. The CDR3 is made up of 12 amino acids. The V and J ends lost 11 bases and 4 bases respectively, with 12 bases between them. Germline lookup yields CDR1 WSHSY and CDR2 SAAADI. Here the CDR3 DNA reads TGCGCCGTAGCGGGTTCGAATCAGCCCCAGCATTTT. Protein sequence: CAVAGSNQPQHF.

The V and J genes are TRBV9 and TRBJ2-2; D is undetermined. Trimming shortened V by 0 bases and J by 5 bases, and 8 bases separated the two germline ends. The germline gives CDR1 SGDLS, CDR2 YYNGEE. This CDR3 has 14 amino acids. The CDR3 nucleotides are TGTGCCAGCAGCGTAGTTTCTGAAACCGGGGAGCTGTTTTTT. Translated: CASSVVSETGELFF.

V is TRBV4-2 and J is TRBJ1-2; TRBD1 is a possible D gene (6 bases). This CDR3 comprises 17 residues. Germline CDR1 is LGHNA and CDR2 is YNFKEQ. The V gene lost 3 bases and the J gene lost 3 bases, with 20 bases spanning the gap. CDR3 protein: CASSQGFGGPGDYGYTF. The CDR3 DNA follows: TGTGCCAGCAGCCAGGGTTTCGGGGGACCAGGGGACTATGGCTACACCTTC.

This clone was detected once. The CDR3 region is CASSRSQGGNEQFF. The CDR3 coding sequence is TGTGCCAGCAGCCGAAGCCAGGGGGGTAATGAGCAGTTCTTC. The rearrangement links TRBV3-1 (or the pseudogene TRBV3-2) to TRBJ2-1, with D possibly matching TRBD1 (7 bases). The germline V gene has CDR1 LGHDT and CDR2 YNNKEL (reference sequence). CDR3 length: 14 amino acids. V lost 4 bases and J 7 bases, leaving 14 bases between the germline ends.

This clone was counted a few times. The chain is built from TRBV2 and TRBJ2-1, with 8 nucleotides matching TRBD2. Trimming removed 6 bases from V and 5 bases from J; junction bases left unmatched: 9. The germline CDR1 and CDR2 sequences are SNHLY and FYNNEI. The CDR3 length is 15 residues. For the CDR3, the DNA is TGTGCCAGCAGCTCGGGACTAGGCTACAACAATGAGCAGTTCTTC. It encodes CASSSGLGYNNEQFF. The variable domain in full, with the rest retrieved from reference TRBV2 and TRBJ2-1, is EPEVTQTPSHQVTQMGQEVILRCVPISNHLYFYWYRQILGQKVEFLVSFYNNEISEKSEIFDDQFSVERPDGSNFTLKIRSTKLEDSAMYFCASSSGLGYNNEQFFGPGTRLTVL.